These 2 T cell receptor beta chains were sequenced from one sample in a study of Graves' ophthalmopathy and Graves' hyperthyroidism. The sequenced template was RNA, covering the TCR beta CDR3 region. The first round was an RT-PCR with HTBI primers, and the second round was a multiplex PCR. Via MiXCR, TCRdb re-called the multiplex PCR reads, giving one row per CDR3 protein. The data contain almost 750,000 distinct CDR3 sequences, about 44% of them singletons. The sequenced sample consisted of peripheral blood. Receptors were obtained from an adult man with Graves' ophthalmopathy.

This clonotype was counted a few times. The chain uses TRBV19 and TRBJ2-7; the D is unclear. V dropped 1 base and J dropped 0 bases, with 10 bases sitting between them. The CDR3 totals 15 residues. Germline CDR1 and CDR2: LNHDA and SQIVND (reference sequence). CDR3 DNA: TGTGCCAGTAGTATAGGGGGTGCGGACTCCTACGAGCAGTACTTC. Translated, it gives CASSIGGADSYEQYF.

V and J are TRBV20-1 and TRBJ2-5; the match to TRBD1 covers 7 bases. The ends lost 6 bases at V and 4 bases at J; junction bases unmatched: 5. The CDR3 is made up of 12 amino acids. Germline V CDR1 and CDR2: DFQATT, SNEGSKA (reference sequence). CDR3 protein: CSATRGRETQYF. DNA for the CDR3: TGCAGTGCAACTAGGGGGCGAGAGACCCAGTACTTC.